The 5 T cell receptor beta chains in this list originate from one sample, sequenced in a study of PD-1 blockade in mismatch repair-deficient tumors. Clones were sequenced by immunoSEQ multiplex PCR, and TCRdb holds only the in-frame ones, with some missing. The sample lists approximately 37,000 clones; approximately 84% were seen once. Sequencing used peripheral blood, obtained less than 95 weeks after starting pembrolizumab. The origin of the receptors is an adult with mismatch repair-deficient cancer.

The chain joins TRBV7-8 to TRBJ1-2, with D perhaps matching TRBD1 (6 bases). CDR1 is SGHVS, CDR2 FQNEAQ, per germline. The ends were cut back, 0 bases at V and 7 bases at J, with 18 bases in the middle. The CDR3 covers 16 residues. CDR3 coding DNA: TGTGCCAGCAGCTTAGCGGGGGGCGGGGGCTTTGGTGGCTACACCTTC. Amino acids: CASSLAGGGGFGGYTF.

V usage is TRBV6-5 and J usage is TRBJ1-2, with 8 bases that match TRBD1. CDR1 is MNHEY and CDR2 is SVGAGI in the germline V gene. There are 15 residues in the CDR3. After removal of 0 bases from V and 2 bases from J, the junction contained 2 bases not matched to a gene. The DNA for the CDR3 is TGTGCCAGCAGTTACTCAAGACAGGGGAACTATGGCTACACCTTC. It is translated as CASSYSRQGNYGYTF.

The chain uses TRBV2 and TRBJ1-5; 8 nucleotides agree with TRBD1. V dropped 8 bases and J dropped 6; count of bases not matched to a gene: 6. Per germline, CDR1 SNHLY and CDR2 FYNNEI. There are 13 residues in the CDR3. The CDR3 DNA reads TGTGCCAGCCGGACAGGGACCAGTCAGCCCCAGCATTTT. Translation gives CASRTGTSQPQHF.

CDR3 nucleotide sequence: TGTGCCAGCAGCTTAGGTGCCGCTAGCGGGAGGGCCAATAGTGAGCAGTTCTTC. Protein product: CASSLGAASGRANSEQFF. The V and J genes are TRBV11-3 and TRBJ2-1; TRBD2 matches at 12 bases. From germline, CDR1 is SGHNT and CDR2 YENEEA. The V segment lost 1 base and the J segment 9 bases; nucleotides outside the gene matches: 13. The CDR3 spans 18 residues.

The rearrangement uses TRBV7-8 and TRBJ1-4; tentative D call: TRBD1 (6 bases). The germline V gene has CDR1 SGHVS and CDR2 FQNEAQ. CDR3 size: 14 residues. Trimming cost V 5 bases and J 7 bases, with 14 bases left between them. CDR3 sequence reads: CASSEGEVGEKLFF. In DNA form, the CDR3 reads TGTGCCAGCAGCGAGGGGGAGGTGGGTGAAAAACTGTTTTTT. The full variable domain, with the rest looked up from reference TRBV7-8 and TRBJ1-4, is GAGVSQSPRYKVAKRGQDVALRCDPISGHVSLFWYQQALGQGPEFLTYFQNEAQLDKSGLPSDRFFAERPEGSVSTLKIQRTQQEDSAVYLCASSEGEVGEKLFFGSGTQLSVL.